This is a list of T cell receptor beta chains from one sample in a study of blood T cell repertoires in COVID-19. Here immunoSEQ multiplex PCR was the method, and the copy in TCRdb shows in-frame clones only, minus some. This table has about 200,000 clones, approximately 84% appearing once. Source material: PBMCs or T cells enriched from blood (not recorded which). These receptors all come from a man aged 35 to 55 who had recovered from COVID-19. CDR3s include the opening cysteine and the closing phenylalanine or tryptophan. Size values are once, few and many counts, or a class for expanded clones, and some rows have none.

j_gene,v_gene,abundance,CDR3aa
TRBJ1-4,TRBV19,once,CARLKGGPLMVSEKLFF
TRBJ1-1,TRBV7-6,.,CASSSSGSSGAEAFF
TRBJ1-4,TRBV30,.,CAWRIQGDEKLFF
TRBJ1-1,TRBV14,.,CASSPLKAGVGGAFF
TRBJ1-5,TRBV6-5,.,CATGTGGNQPQHF
TRBJ2-5,TRBV7-6,.,CASSLSRLAGFRETQYF
TRBJ2-1,TRBV7-3,.,CASSLMGPDSYNEQFF
TRBJ2-2,TRBV5-1,.,CASSEGTANTGELFF
TRBJ2-1,TRBV29-1,.,CSGGGLAGVHEQFF
TRBJ2-3,TRBV5-1,.,CASSLNGYFLDTQYF
TRBJ1-1,TRBV6-5,.,CASSAGTANTEAFF
TRBJ2-7,TRBV6-1,.,CASSENNYEQYF
TRBJ2-7,TRBV5-1,.,CASSLAVRQGVVYF
TRBJ1-3,TRBV20-1,few,CSGLARNTIYF
TRBJ1-5,TRBV2,.,CASSGGRGGNQPQHF
TRBJ1-1,TRBV30,.,CAWDKTGAVTEAFF
TRBJ2-5,TRBV6-2/TRBV6-3,.,CASSYYREETQYF
TRBJ1-6,TRBV20-1,.,CSASIQKTPLHF
TRBJ2-5,TRBV7-6,.,CASSLSGTGAETQYF
TRBJ1-1,TRBV15,.,CATSREARHTEAFF
TRBJ1-2,TRBV7-2,few,CASSLGHRGGYGYTF
TRBJ2-2,TRBV27,.,CASSSSGLAGESAGELFF
TRBJ2-6,TRBV29-1,.,CSVAGSSSSGANVLTF
TRBJ2-7,TRBV18,few,CASSPREGEQYF
TRBJ1-5,TRBV2,.,CASTAGTSGNQPQHF
TRBJ2-3,TRBV5-5,.,CASSLTGPDTQYF
TRBJ1-6,TRBV30,.,CAWSVSDRQNSPLHF
TRBJ1-2,TRBV3-1/TRBV3-2,.,CASSPPFGGYGYTF
TRBJ2-2,TRBV4-1,.,CASSQGIQQTGELFF
TRBJ1-5,TRBV6-2/TRBV6-3,.,CASSRRTALLGPQHF
TRBJ1-6,TRBV9,.,CASSQTGQNSPLHF
TRBJ1-3,TRBV7-2,.,CASSQQGIGNTIYF
TRBJ2-3,TRBV2,.,CASSASQGGTDTQYF
TRBJ1-3,TRBV2,.,CASSDNRGLGNTIYF
TRBJ1-5,TRBV28,.,CASSLIGGGGQPQHF
TRBJ2-7,TRBV7-2,.,CASSPTRGGSYEQYF